This T cell receptor beta chain stems from a study of OX40 agonist ivuxolimab in advanced cancers. For the study at large: Among those enrolled, mean age was about 62 years (range about 23 to 85) and 75% to 85% were male. Overall study findings and caveats: Blood T cells, both CD4+ and CD8+, expanded clonally by week 6 at 0.1 to 3.0 mg/kg. Undetermined was the antigen specificity of the expanded peripheral T cells. Expanded clones belonging to CD8+ T cells outnumbered, on average, those of CD4+.

The method was immunoSEQ multiplex PCR; TCRdb's version includes in-frame clones alone and lacks a portion of them. Here the sample spans 8,000 to 10,000 clones, 66% being singletons. Points on this clone: The antigen is unknown.

Germline V lookup: CDR1 MDHEN, CDR2 SYDVKM. The CDR3 consists of 15 residues. The trim removed 6 bases at V and 2 bases at J, leaving 7 bases unmatched. The chain uses TRBV28 and TRBJ2-7; 10 nucleotides line up with TRBD2. This sample comprised CD4+ or CD8+ T cells sorted from blood, obtained in a trial of the OX40 agonist ivuxolimab. The TCR comes from an adult with an advanced solid tumor such as melanoma, head and neck, liver or kidney cancer. CDR3 region: CASRFRAGGTYEQYF. The CDR3 DNA reads TGTGCCAGCAGGTTTCGAGCGGGAGGGACCTACGAGCAGTACTTC.